This T cell receptor (beta chain) was recovered during a study of cytomegalovirus exposure and HLA in healthy donors. Clones were sequenced by immunoSEQ multiplex PCR, and TCRdb holds only the in-frame ones, with some missing. The sample carries over 250,000 clones, 65% to 90% recorded once. This CDR3 is built from 13 residues. Germline V gene data show CDR1 as KGHSH and CDR2 as LQKENI. The V end lost 2 bases, the J end lost 5 bases, and 9 bases lay between the germline ends. These donors were members of the roughly 120-subject validation cohort, a group separate from the approximately 700-subject first cohort.

V is TRBV18 and J is TRBJ2-5; D call uncertain. The sequence came from a woman aged 18-30 years in good health and CMV-seronegative. The sequenced sample consisted of PBMCs. CDR3 loop: CASSPRSSETQYF. The CDR3 DNA reads TGTGCCAGCTCACCAAGGAGCTCGGAGACCCAGTACTTC.